This T cell receptor (beta chain) was profiled in a study of technical replicates of blood from a handful of donors. The trim removed 6 bases at V and 4 bases at J, leaving 4 bases unmatched. Germline lookup yields CDR1 MDHEN and CDR2 SYDVKM. CDR3 size: 13 residues. This clone was recorded only once. Sequencing used immunoSEQ multiplex PCR; TCRdb keeps in-frame clones, though not all of them. The profile shows tens of thousands of clones, over 90% of them singletons. The rearrangement joins TRBV28 to TRBJ2-7; 9 positions match TRBD1. The TCR sequence derives from a human donor in good health. The specimen was T cells isolated from PBMCs. This CDR3 is CASRGQGQYEQYF. For the CDR3, the DNA is TGTGCCAGCAGGGGACAGGGTCAATACGAGCAGTACTTC.